This T cell receptor beta chain appears in the sequencing data of a study of T cells after yellow fever vaccination. Study-level information: Low-cell-number fractions were prepared with SMART-Seq v4 Ultra Low Input. Findings and limits, study-wide: FACS-sorted repertoires might harbor abundant contaminating clonotypes from the bulk population. Shared CD4/CD8 clonotypes were a small share, likely from convergent recombination.

About this clonotype itself: Antigen unknown.

Making TCR cDNA involved 5'RACE template switching, which added UMIs and a universal primer site. TCRdb fed the 5' RACE reads into MiXCR, producing one record per CDR3 protein. The data contain about 310,000 distinct CDR3 sequences, roughly 3.5% of them singletons. The CDR3 is made up of 13 amino acids. Germline V lookup: CDR1 LGHDT, CDR2 YNNKEL (reference sequence). The V and J ends lost 0 bases and 5 bases respectively, with 8 bases between them. This chain joins TRBV3-1 and TRBJ2-7, with unresolved D. This clonotype was sampled from a man between 18 and 29 years old who received the YFV17D yellow fever vaccine. Specimen: PBMCs, collected on the day of the yellow fever booster vaccination. The CDR3 region is CASSQENRHEQYF. The CDR3 region has the DNA TGTGCCAGCAGCCAAGAAAACCGGCACGAGCAGTACTTC.